This T cell receptor (beta chain) was retrieved from a study of T cell changes during pregnancy in multiple sclerosis. The method was immunoSEQ multiplex PCR; TCRdb's version includes in-frame clones alone and lacks a portion of them. Here the sample spans roughly 52,000 clones, roughly 94% being singletons. The CDR3 has 14 residues. V lost 5 bases, J lost 6 bases, and 16 bases lay in between. The V gene's germline CDR1 is LNHNV and CDR2 YYDKDF (reference sequence). This receptor was taken from a female donor with multiple sclerosis, enrolled in a pregnancy study. This chain links TRBV15 with TRBJ1-1; D perhaps matches TRBD1 (6 bases). The source material was CD8+ T cells from peripheral blood mononuclear cells, sampled before pregnancy. The CDR3 nucleotides read TGTGCCACCAGCCCACGACAGGAGAGGGCTGAAGCTTTCTTT. Residues: CATSPRQERAEAFF.